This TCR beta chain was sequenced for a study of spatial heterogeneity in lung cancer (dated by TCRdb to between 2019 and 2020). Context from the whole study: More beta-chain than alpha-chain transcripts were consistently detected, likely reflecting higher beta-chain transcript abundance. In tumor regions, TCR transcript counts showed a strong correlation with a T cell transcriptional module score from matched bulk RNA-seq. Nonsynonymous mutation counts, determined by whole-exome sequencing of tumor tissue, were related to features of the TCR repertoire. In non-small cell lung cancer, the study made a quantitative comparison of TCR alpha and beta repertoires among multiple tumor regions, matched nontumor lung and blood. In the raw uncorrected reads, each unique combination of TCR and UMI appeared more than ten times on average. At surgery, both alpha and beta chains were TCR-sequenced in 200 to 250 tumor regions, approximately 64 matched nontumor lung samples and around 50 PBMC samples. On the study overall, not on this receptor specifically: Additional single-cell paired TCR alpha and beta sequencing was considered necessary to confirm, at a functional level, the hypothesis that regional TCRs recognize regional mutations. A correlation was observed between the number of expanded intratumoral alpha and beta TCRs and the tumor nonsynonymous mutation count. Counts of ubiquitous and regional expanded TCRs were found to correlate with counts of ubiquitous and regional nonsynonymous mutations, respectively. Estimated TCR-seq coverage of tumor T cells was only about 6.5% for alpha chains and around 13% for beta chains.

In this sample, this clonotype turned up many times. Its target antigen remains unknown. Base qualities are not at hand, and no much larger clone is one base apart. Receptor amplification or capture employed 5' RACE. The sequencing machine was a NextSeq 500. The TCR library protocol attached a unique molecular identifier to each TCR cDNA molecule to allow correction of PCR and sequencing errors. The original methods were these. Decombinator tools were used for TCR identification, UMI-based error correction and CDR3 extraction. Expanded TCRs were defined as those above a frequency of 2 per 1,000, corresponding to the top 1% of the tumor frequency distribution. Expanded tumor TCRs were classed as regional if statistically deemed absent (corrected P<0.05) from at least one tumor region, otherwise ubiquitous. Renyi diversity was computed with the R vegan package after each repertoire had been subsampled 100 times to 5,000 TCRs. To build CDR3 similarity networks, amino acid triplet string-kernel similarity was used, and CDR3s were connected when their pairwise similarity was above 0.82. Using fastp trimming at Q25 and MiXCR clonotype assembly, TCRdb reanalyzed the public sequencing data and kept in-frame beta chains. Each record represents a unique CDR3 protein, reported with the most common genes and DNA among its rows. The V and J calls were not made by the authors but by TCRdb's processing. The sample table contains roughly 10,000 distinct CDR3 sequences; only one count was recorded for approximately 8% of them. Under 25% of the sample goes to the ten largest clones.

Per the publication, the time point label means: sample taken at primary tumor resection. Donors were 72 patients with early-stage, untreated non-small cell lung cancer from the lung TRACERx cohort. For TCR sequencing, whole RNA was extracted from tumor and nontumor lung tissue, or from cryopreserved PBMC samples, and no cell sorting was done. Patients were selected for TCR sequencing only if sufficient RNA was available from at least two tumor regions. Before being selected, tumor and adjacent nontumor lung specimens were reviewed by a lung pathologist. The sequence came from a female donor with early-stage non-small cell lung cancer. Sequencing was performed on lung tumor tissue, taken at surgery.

The sequenced DNA is TGTGCCTGGAGCTTAGGAGGGGCGACCTACAATGAGCAGTTCTTC. Protein translation: CAWSLGGATYNEQFF. The chain employs TRBV30 and TRBJ2-1; TRBD2 is possibly the D segment (6 matching bases). The CDR3 sequence holds 15 residues, the cysteine and phenylalanine included. Only CDR3 DNA is held: 45 bases, read in frame from base 1. The junction shows trimming of 3 bases on V and 2 bases on J, plus 14 bases between the germline ends. Based on the germline V gene (reference sequence), the CDR1 and CDR2 sequences are GTSNPN and SVGIG.